What follows are 18 T cell receptor beta chains derived from one specimen sequenced in a study of shared clonotypes between healthy human individuals. Generated by immunoSEQ multiplex PCR, the TCRdb table keeps only in-frame clones and is missing some. Of some 240,000 clones in the sample, just over 65% were seen once. The material sequenced was memory CD4+ T cells sorted from blood. Subset defined: CD45RA-negative fraction. All receptors derive from a man aged 30-40 years in good health.

This clone was recorded a few times. The CDR3: CASSDGPTASNTEAFF. The CDR3 coding sequence is TGTGCCAGCAGTGACGGTCCAACGGCCTCGAACACTGAAGCTTTCTTT. The V call is TRBV6-1, the J call TRBJ1-1; D remains ambiguous. The CDR3 consists of 16 residues. Germline V gives CDR1 MNHNS, CDR2 SASEGT. With 3 bases removed from V and 1 base from J, the gap between germline ends came to 15 bases.

The V gene is TRBV5-4, the J gene TRBJ2-5; TRBD1 agrees at 8 bases. CDR1 is SGHNT and CDR2 is YYREEE in the germline V gene (reference sequence). V shed 4 bases and J 5 bases; nucleotides not matched to a gene: 4. This CDR3 spans 13 amino acids. The DNA for the CDR3 is TGTGCCAGCAGCCAGACAGGGGTCGAGACCCAGTACTTC. Amino acid sequence: CASSQTGVETQYF.

The chain uses TRBV2 and TRBJ2-7; 10 nucleotides align to TRBD2. CDR1 and CDR2 from the germline V gene are SNHLY and FYNNEI. J was trimmed by 6 bases and V by 4 bases; bases with no gene match: 6. The CDR3 covers 14 residues. This chain's CDR3 is CASSGLAGVPEQYF. The CDR3 coding sequence is TGTGCCAGCAGTGGGCTAGCGGGAGTCCCCGAGCAGTACTTC. Looking up the rest from reference TRBV2 and TRBJ2-7 gives the full variable domain: EPEVTQTPSHQVTQMGQEVILRCVPISNHLYFYWYRQILGQKVEFLVSFYNNEISEKSEIFDDQFSVERPDGSNFTLKIRSTKLEDSAMYFCASSGLAGVPEQYFGPGTRLTVT.

V and J are TRBV18 and TRBJ2-5; D ambiguous. Trimming stripped 2 bases from V and 5 bases from J, with 9 bases between. CDR3 length: 13 amino acids. CDR1 is KGHSH, CDR2 LQKENI, per germline. Here the CDR3 DNA reads TGTGCCAGCTCACCAATGGGGTTGGAGACCCAGTACTTC. Residues: CASSPMGLETQYF.

This chain connects TRBV18 to TRBJ1-1; 9 bases line up with TRBD1. The CDR3 contains 14 residues. V shed 3 bases, J shed 1 base, and the junction held 0 bases outside the gene matches. The germline CDR1 and CDR2 sequences are KGHSH and LQKENI. CDR3 residues: CASSPGQGNTEAFF. DNA of the CDR3: TGTGCCAGCTCACCGGGACAGGGGAACACTGAAGCTTTCTTT.

The genes are TRBV19 and TRBJ2-2; D may match TRBD1 or TRBD2 (6 bases each). Germline V CDR1 and CDR2: LNHDA, SQIVND (reference sequence). The V end was cut by 3 bases, the J end by 3 bases, with 11 bases between. This CDR3 has 15 amino acids. The CDR3 region has the DNA TGTGCCAGTAGTATCGGGGGCAGGGACACCGGGGAGCTGTTTTTT. This encodes CASSIGGRDTGELFF.

The CDR3 DNA follows: TGTGCCAGCGAAGCAACGGGACAGGGCTACGAGCAGTACTTC. This sequence encodes CASEATGQGYEQYF. The J gene is TRBJ2-7, the V gene TRBV2, with 9 positions matching TRBD1. Germline V gene sequence: CDR1 SNHLY, CDR2 FYNNEI. There are 14 residues in the CDR3. The junction had 8 bases not matched to a gene; V was cut back by 8 bases and J by 3 bases.

This chain's CDR3 is CASSLGTSGNSYEQYF. The CDR3 bases are TGTGCCAGCAGCTTGGGGACTAGCGGGAATTCCTACGAGCAGTACTTC. The V and J genes are TRBV9 and TRBJ2-7; the match to TRBD2 covers 13 bases. V dropped 4 bases and J dropped 1; count of bases not matched to a gene: 5. Germline V gives CDR1 SGDLS, CDR2 YYNGEE. The CDR3 contains 16 residues.

This chain joins TRBV19 and TRBJ1-1; D not certain. Trimming shortened V by 3 bases and J by 1 base, and 9 bases separated the two germline ends. The CDR3 loop spans 14 amino acids. CDR1 is LNHDA, CDR2 SQIVND, per germline (reference sequence). CDR3 amino acids: CASSIPVRNTEAFF. CDR3 coding DNA: TGTGCCAGTAGTATTCCCGTACGGAACACTGAAGCTTTCTTT.

The table lists this clone with a few counts. The chain carries TRBV6-1 and TRBJ2-3, with 7 bases that match TRBD2. Trimming cost V 2 bases and J 11 bases; bases outside gene matches: 10. This CDR3 is built from 14 residues. CDR1 MNHNS and CDR2 SASEGT come from the germline V gene. The CDR3 DNA reads TGTGCCAGCAGTGAAATGAGGGCTAGCGGCGTGCAGTATTTT. Amino acids: CASSEMRASGVQYF.

This clone was picked up a small number of times. The chain recombines TRBV18 with TRBJ2-7; no clear D gene. The CDR3 is made up of 13 amino acids. Germline V gene data show CDR1 as KGHSH and CDR2 as LQKENI. Trimming took 2 bases from V and 4 from J, leaving 9 bases between them. The CDR3 sequence: CASSPEAGYEQYF. The CDR3 DNA is TGTGCCAGCTCACCAGAGGCCGGGTACGAGCAGTACTTC.

This sequence joins TRBV7-9 and TRBJ2-1; TRBD2 aligns across 12 bases. The trim removed 5 bases at V and 1 base at J, leaving 3 bases unmatched. The V gene's germline CDR1 is SEHNR and CDR2 FQNEAQ (reference sequence). The CDR3 runs to 16 residues. The CDR3 region is CASSRTSGKSYNEQFF. In DNA, the CDR3 is TGTGCCAGCAGCCGGACTAGCGGGAAGTCCTACAATGAGCAGTTCTTC.

This chain joins TRBV7-9 and TRBJ2-1, with D maybe TRBD2 (7 bases). Germline loops: CDR1 SEHNR, CDR2 FQNEAQ (reference sequence). V dropped 1 base and J dropped 8 bases, with 12 bases sitting between them. The CDR3 runs to 14 residues. The CDR3: CASSLDVGGHEQFF. For the CDR3, the DNA is TGTGCCAGCAGCTTAGATGTCGGGGGGCATGAGCAGTTCTTC.

The J gene is TRBJ2-2, the V gene TRBV7-9, with D maybe TRBD2 (7 bases). The CDR3 spans 15 residues. Germline loops: CDR1 SEHNR, CDR2 FQNEAQ (reference sequence). V was trimmed by 4 bases and J by 4 bases, leaving 13 bases between them. CDR3 DNA: TGTGCCAGCAGCTCCAGGGGAGGGGCCACCGGGGAGCTGTTTTTT. Amino acid sequence: CASSSRGGATGELFF.

In the case of this clone: One end of the junction is discordant with germline, which a read error may explain. This sequence joins TRBV5-1 and TRBJ1-1, with 10 nucleotides matching TRBD1. The CDR3 runs to 13 residues. The V gene's germline CDR1 is SGHRS and CDR2 YFSETQ. The CDR3 loop reads CASSLRTGGFLLF. The DNA for the CDR3 is TGCGCCAGCAGCTTACGGACAGGGGGATTTCTGCTCTTT.

The chain employs TRBV18 and TRBJ1-2; the D gene is possibly TRBD1 (6 bases). The ends were cut back, 3 bases at V and 2 bases at J, with 16 bases in the middle. Germline loops: CDR1 KGHSH, CDR2 LQKENI. The CDR3 is 16 amino acids. CDR3 DNA: TGTGCCAGCTCACCCCAGGGGCCGGGTACAAACTATGGCTACACCTTC. It translates to CASSPQGPGTNYGYTF.

V is TRBV27 and J is TRBJ1-1; tentative D call: TRBD1 (5 bases). This CDR3 comprises 14 residues. V lost 4 bases, J lost 1 base, and 10 bases lay in between. Germline assignment: CDR1 MNHEY and CDR2 SMNVEV (reference sequence). CDR3 in amino acids: CASSSGLRNTEAFF. The CDR3 region has the DNA TGTGCCAGCAGTTCGGGGCTGAGGAACACTGAAGCTTTCTTT.

The CDR3 nucleotides read TGTGCCAGCAGCTTAGATAACAGGCCCAATGAGCAGTTCTTC. It encodes CASSLDNRPNEQFF. The genes are TRBV7-2 and TRBJ2-1; possible D gene TRBD1, 5 bases. This CDR3 has 14 residues. Germline-derived CDR1 and CDR2 are SGHTA and FQGNSA. V lost 1 base to trimming and J lost 6 bases, with 10 bases between them.